This T cell receptor (beta chain) was recorded in a study of cytomegalovirus exposure and HLA in healthy donors. Study results and caveats: In a later analysis, common viral pathogens appeared linked to several of the most significant clusters. For most TCR sequences rarity was the rule, although some public TCRs occurred in many donors.

In the PCR, 60 Vbeta and 13 Jbeta primers were used. Measured with immunoSEQ multiplex PCR; TCRdb has only the in-frame clones, and not every one. Among about 190,000 clones listed, just under 75% were seen once. This CDR3 spans 15 amino acids. V shed 6 bases, J shed 3 bases, and the junction held 10 bases outside the gene matches. In germline, CDR1 is SGHRS, CDR2 YFSETQ. This clone was observed a few times. Its antigen is unknown. The sample holds other DNA sequences that translate to the same CDR3. Sequencing input: PBMCs. The chain recombines TRBV5-1 with TRBJ2-3; TRBD2 aligns across 7 bases. This TCR was sampled from a man aged 25 to 40 in good health and CMV-seropositive. CDR3 DNA sequence: TGCGCCAGCACTCTCGGCGGGGGACCTACAGATACGCAGTATTTT. This gives the protein CASTLGGGPTDTQYF.